These 22 T cell receptor beta chains were all obtained from the same sample, sequenced in a study of T-cell reconstitution after alpha-beta-depleted transplantation in children. The TCRbeta library incorporated unique molecular identifiers. One entry per CDR3 protein results from TCRdb running MiXCR on the PCR reads. The sample includes around 490,000 distinct CDR3 sequences, roughly an eighth of them seen just once. The sample here was PBMCs, mostly from graft donor cells, taken 180 days after TCRalphabeta/CD19-depleted stem cell transplant. These receptors were taken from a female patient under 10 years old who had a stem cell transplant for aplastic anemia, so the T cells may come from the graft donor.

This clonotype was picked up a small number of times. The rearrangement joins TRBV4-2 to TRBJ2-7; D gene ambiguous. CDR3 length: 10 amino acids. V was clipped by 3 bases and J by 6 bases, with 3 bases between them. Germline loops: CDR1 LGHNA, CDR2 YNFKEQ. CDR3 sequence (DNA): TGTGCCAGCAGCCATTTCGAGCAGTACTTC. It is translated as CASSHFEQYF.

The chain combines TRBV7-8 with TRBJ2-3; no clear D gene. The V end was cut by 0 bases, the J end by 12 bases, with 16 bases between. CDR1 is SGHVS, CDR2 FQNEAQ, per germline. The CDR3 runs 14 residues. CDR3 sequence (DNA): TGTGCCAGCAGCTTAGCGCTTCACGGCAGTGGACAGTATTTT. It codes for CASSLALHGSGQYF.

The chain employs TRBV20-1 and TRBJ2-2; TRBD1 matches 11 bases. Per the germline V gene, CDR1 is DFQATT and CDR2 is SNEGSKA (reference sequence). The ends lost 4 bases at V and 6 bases at J; junction bases unmatched: 4. This CDR3 is built from 14 residues. The CDR3 reads CSATDRGHSGELFF. CDR3 bases: TGCAGTGCTACGGACAGGGGGCATTCCGGGGAGCTGTTTTTT.

This clonotype was counted at least ten times. The CDR3: CSGTSVWGDTQYF. The CDR3 bases are TGCAGCGGGACATCCGTGTGGGGGGATACGCAGTATTTT. The chain joins TRBV29-1 to TRBJ2-3; either TRBD1 or TRBD2 may fit D (5 bases each). V lost 7 bases and J 6 bases, leaving 17 bases between the germline ends. The CDR3 runs 13 residues. CDR1 is SQVTM and CDR2 is ANQGSEA in the germline V gene.

The rearrangement uses TRBV10-3 and TRBJ2-7; tentatively, D is TRBD1 or TRBD2 (6 bases each). Germline CDR1 is ENHRY and CDR2 is SYGVKD. Trimming removed 6 bases at V and 2 bases at J, with 14 bases between. CDR3 length: 14 residues. The CDR3 bases are TGTGCCATCAGCCGACAGGAGGGGCCCTACGAGCAGTACGTC. Amino acids: CAISRQEGPYEQYV.

The rearrangement joins TRBV3-1 to TRBJ2-5, with D uncertain. The germline CDR1 and CDR2 sequences are LGHDT and YNNKEL (reference sequence). This CDR3 region has 13 residues. V was shortened by 5 bases and J by 1 base, with 8 bases between the two germline ends. CDR3 in DNA: TGTGCCAGCAGCGGAACTCCCCAAGAGACCCAGTACTTC. It codes for CASSGTPQETQYF.

This clonotype was seen a few times. The rearrangement uses TRBV6-1 and TRBJ2-5; TRBD1 might be the D (6 bases). This CDR3 has 15 residues. V lost 0 bases, J lost 5 bases, and 13 bases lay in between. The germline V gene has CDR1 MNHNS and CDR2 SASEGT. The CDR3 protein is CASSEANSQGETQYF. The CDR3 DNA reads TGTGCCAGCAGTGAAGCCAACTCTCAGGGGGAGACCCAGTACTTC.

This clonotype has more than one count but fewer than ten. V and J are TRBV9 and TRBJ2-3, with 7 nucleotides matching TRBD2. CDR1 and CDR2 (germline): SGDLS, YYNGEE. The CDR3 contains 17 residues. V trimming: 0 bases; J trimming: 5 bases; junction bases outside the gene matches: 12. The CDR3 here is CASSVDIWASGKDTQYF. The CDR3 DNA reads TGTGCCAGCAGCGTAGATATCTGGGCTAGCGGAAAAGATACGCAGTATTTT.

CDR3 DNA sequence: TGTGCCAGCAGCACTAGATGGTCGGGACGGATTCCGTTCAGCTCTGGGGCCAACGTCCTGACTTTC. Its translation is CASSTRWSGRIPFSSGANVLTF. The chain couples TRBV11-2 to TRBJ2-6; D possibly matches TRBD1 or TRBD2 (5 bases each). Trimming took 5 bases from V and 0 from J, leaving 29 bases between them. The length of the CDR3 is 22 residues. Germline CDR1 reads SGHAT; CDR2 reads FQNNGV.

The chain has TRBV27 and TRBJ2-6; tentatively, D is TRBD1 (5 bases). Trimming pared 9 bases from V and 0 bases from J, leaving 12 bases between. Germline CDR1 reads MNHEY; CDR2 reads SMNVEV (reference sequence). The CDR3 consists of 15 residues. The CDR3 sequence: CASTGSYSGANVLTF. The CDR3, as DNA: TGTGCCAGTACAGGATCTTACTCTGGGGCCAACGTCCTGACTTTC.

The chain recombines TRBV7-6 with TRBJ2-7, with TRBD1 as a possible D gene (6 bases). The germline V gene encodes CDR1 SGHVS and CDR2 FNYEAQ. V was shortened by 5 bases and J by 0 bases, with 11 bases between the two germline ends. The CDR3 spans 14 residues. Written as DNA, the CDR3 is TGTGCCAGCAGCGACACAGGGCCCTCCTACGAGCAGTACTTC. It codes for CASSDTGPSYEQYF.

This clonotype appeared many times. The rearrangement joins TRBV15 to TRBJ2-3, with unresolved D. The CDR3 sequence is 13 residues long. Trimming took 4 bases from V and 6 from J, leaving 11 bases between them. The germline gives CDR1 LNHNV, CDR2 YYDKDF (reference sequence). CDR3 nucleotide sequence: TGTGCCACCAGCACTCGACTCCCCGATACGCAGTATTTT. It yields the protein CATSTRLPDTQYF.

This clonotype was recorded a few times. V is TRBV29-1 and J is TRBJ2-2; D possibly corresponds to TRBD1 (6 bases). Germline V gene lookup returns CDR1 SQVTM and CDR2 ANQGSEA. The CDR3 consists of 17 residues. Trimming removed 1 base at V and 3 bases at J, with 18 bases between. The CDR3, as DNA: TGCAGCGTTGAAGTAGATCGACAGGTAATGGACACCGGGGAGCTGTTTTTT. This codes for CSVEVDRQVMDTGELFF.

This clonotype was counted a few times. The chain employs TRBV7-2 and TRBJ2-5; a weak D match, TRBD1 (5 bases). V was trimmed by 2 bases and J by 7 bases, leaving 20 bases between them. The CDR3 consists of 16 residues. Germline V gives CDR1 SGHTA, CDR2 FQGNSA. The CDR3 DNA reads TGTGCCAGCAGCTTAAGACAGACCCAAGGCTTGGGGACCCAGTACTTC. Translation: CASSLRQTQGLGTQYF.

This clonotype occurred a few times. V and J are TRBV7-9 and TRBJ1-2; D not resolved. The CDR3 loop spans 15 amino acids. The germline V gene encodes CDR1 SEHNR and CDR2 FQNEAQ (reference sequence). V lost 1 base and J 2 bases, leaving 11 bases between the germline ends. The CDR3 sequence: CASSLVGNGNYGYTF. DNA for the CDR3: TGTGCCAGCAGCTTAGTGGGTAATGGAAACTATGGCTACACCTTC.

Many counts were recorded for this clonotype. The V call is TRBV12-3 or TRBV12-4, the J call TRBJ2-5; TRBD1 matches at 8 bases. With 5 bases clipped from V and 5 bases from J, the junction kept 10 bases outside the gene matches. This CDR3 has 15 residues. This chain's CDR3 is CASSPGTGARETQYF. For the CDR3, the DNA is TGTGCCAGCAGTCCAGGGACAGGCGCTCGTGAGACCCAGTACTTC.

This clonotype was detected only a few times. The chain links TRBV5-1 to TRBJ2-2; 9 nucleotides agree with TRBD1. Losses at the gene ends were 1 base for V and 0 bases for J; bases not matched to a gene: 4. The CDR3 has 17 residues. The V gene's germline CDR1 is SGHRS and CDR2 YFSETQ. CDR3 in amino acids: CASSLTGGWANTGELFF. Here the CDR3 DNA reads TGCGCCAGCAGCTTGACAGGGGGCTGGGCGAACACCGGGGAGCTGTTTTTT.

Points on this clonotype: Because the CDR3 is missing its conserved closing phenylalanine or tryptophan, this is likely a read error. The chain is built from TRBV7-2 and TRBJ1-6; TRBD1 might be the D (5 bases). This CDR3 has 17 amino acids. Germline V gene data show CDR1 as SGHTA and CDR2 as FQGNSA. The V end lost 5 bases, the J end lost 0 bases, and 14 bases lay between the germline ends. The CDR3 coding sequence is TGTGCCAGCAGCCCCCAGGGTTTGCTCTCCTATAATTCACCCCTCCACATT. Translating gives CASSPQGLLSYNSPLHI.

This clonotype was seen more than once but under ten times. The genes are TRBV5-1 and TRBJ2-7; no clear D. V was clipped by 0 bases and J by 2 bases, with 15 bases between them. The germline CDR1 and CDR2 sequences are SGHRS and YFSETQ. The CDR3 contains 16 residues. The CDR3 DNA reads TGCGCCAGCAGCTTGGAACCAGCACCTTATACCTACGAGCAGTACTTC. This gives the protein CASSLEPAPYTYEQYF.

This clonotype was detected many times. The J gene is TRBJ2-1, the V gene TRBV5-5; the match to TRBD2 covers 11 bases. From germline, CDR1 is SGHKS and CDR2 YYEKEE (reference sequence). Losses at the gene ends were 6 bases for V and 5 bases for J; bases not matched to a gene: 10. The CDR3 has 16 amino acids. DNA for the CDR3: TGTGCCAGCAAAATGACTCCGGGACTAGCGGACAATGAGCAGTTCTTC. Translated, it gives CASKMTPGLADNEQFF.

This clonotype was detected many times. The chain employs TRBV6-2 or TRBV6-3 and TRBJ2-5; no reliable D call. Germline V gene lookup returns CDR1 MNHEY and CDR2 SVGEGT. This CDR3 spans 13 amino acids. V shed 4 bases and J shed 2 bases, with 8 bases lying between them. The CDR3 is CASSSWGQETQYF. The CDR3 DNA reads TGTGCCAGCAGTTCGTGGGGTCAAGAGACCCAGTACTTC.

The rearrangement joins TRBV4-2 to TRBJ1-4; D is unresolved. Between the trimmed V and J ends, which lost 0 bases and 8 bases, there was a span of 7 bases. The CDR3 runs 13 residues. Germline V gives CDR1 LGHNA, CDR2 YNFKEQ. CDR3 region: CASSQDPREKLFF. CDR3 nucleotide sequence: TGTGCCAGCAGCCAAGATCCAAGGGAAAAACTGTTTTTT.